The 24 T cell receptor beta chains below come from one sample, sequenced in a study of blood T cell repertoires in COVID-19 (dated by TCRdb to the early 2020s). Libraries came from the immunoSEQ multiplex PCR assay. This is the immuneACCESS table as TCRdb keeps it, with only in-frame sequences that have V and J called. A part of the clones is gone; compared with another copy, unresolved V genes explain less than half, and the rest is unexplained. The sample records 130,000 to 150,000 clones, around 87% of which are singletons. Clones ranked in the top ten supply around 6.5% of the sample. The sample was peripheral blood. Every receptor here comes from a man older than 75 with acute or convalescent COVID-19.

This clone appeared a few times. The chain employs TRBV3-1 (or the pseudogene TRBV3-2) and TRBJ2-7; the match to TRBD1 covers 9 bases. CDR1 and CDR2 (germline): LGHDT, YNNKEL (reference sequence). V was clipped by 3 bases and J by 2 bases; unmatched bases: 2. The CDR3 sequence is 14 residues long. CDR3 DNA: TGTGCCAGCAGCCACGGGACAGGGACCTACGAGCAGTACTTC. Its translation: CASSHGTGTYEQYF.

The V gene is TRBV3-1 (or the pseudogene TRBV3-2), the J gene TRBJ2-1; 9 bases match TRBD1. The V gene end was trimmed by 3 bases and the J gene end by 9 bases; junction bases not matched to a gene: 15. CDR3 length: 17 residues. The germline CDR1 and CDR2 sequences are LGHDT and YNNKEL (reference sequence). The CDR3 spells CASSQDPTVTGGGEQFF. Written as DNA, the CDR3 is TGTGCCAGCAGCCAGGACCCTACTGTGACAGGGGGAGGTGAGCAGTTCTTC.

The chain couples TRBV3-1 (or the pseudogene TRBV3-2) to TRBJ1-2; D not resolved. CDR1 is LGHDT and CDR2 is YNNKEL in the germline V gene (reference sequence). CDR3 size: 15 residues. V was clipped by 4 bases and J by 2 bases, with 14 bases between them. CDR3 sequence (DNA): TGTGCCAGCAGCCCGAGGGCAGGAGGCAACTATGGCTACACCTTC. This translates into CASSPRAGGNYGYTF.

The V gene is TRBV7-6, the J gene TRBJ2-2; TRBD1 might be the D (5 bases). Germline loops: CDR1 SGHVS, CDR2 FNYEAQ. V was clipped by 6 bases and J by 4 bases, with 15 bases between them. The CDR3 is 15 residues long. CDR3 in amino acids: CASRKYQGPTGELFF. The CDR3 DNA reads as TGTGCCAGCAGAAAATACCAGGGTCCCACCGGGGAGCTGTTTTTT.

CDR3 amino acids: CASSLGQAGAQETQYF. DNA for the CDR3: TGCGCCAGCAGCTTGGGCCAAGCGGGGGCCCAAGAGACCCAGTACTTC. The V call is TRBV5-1, the J call TRBJ2-5, with TRBD2 matching 8 bases. With 0 bases clipped from V and 1 base from J, the junction kept 5 bases outside the gene matches. The germline CDR1 and CDR2 sequences are SGHRS and YFSETQ. The CDR3 length is 16 residues.

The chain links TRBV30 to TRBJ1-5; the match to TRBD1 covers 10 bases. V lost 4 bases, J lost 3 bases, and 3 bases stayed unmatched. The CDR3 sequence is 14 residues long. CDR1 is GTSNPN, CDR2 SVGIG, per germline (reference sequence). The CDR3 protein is CAWKRQGANQPQHF. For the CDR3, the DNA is TGTGCCTGGAAGCGACAGGGGGCCAATCAGCCCCAGCATTTT.

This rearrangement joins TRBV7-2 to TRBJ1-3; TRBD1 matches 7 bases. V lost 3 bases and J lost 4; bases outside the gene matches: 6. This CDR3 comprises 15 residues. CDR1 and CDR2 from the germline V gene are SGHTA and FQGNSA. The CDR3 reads CASSFKGAGGNTIYF. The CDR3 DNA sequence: TGTGCCAGCAGCTTCAAGGGGGCAGGGGGAAACACCATATATTTT.

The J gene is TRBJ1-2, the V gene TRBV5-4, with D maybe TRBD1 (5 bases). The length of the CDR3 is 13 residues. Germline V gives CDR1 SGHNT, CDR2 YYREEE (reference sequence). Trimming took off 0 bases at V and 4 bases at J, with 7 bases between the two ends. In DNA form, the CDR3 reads TGTGCCAGCAGCTTGGCCGGGGGCTATGGCTACACCTTC. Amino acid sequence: CASSLAGGYGYTF.

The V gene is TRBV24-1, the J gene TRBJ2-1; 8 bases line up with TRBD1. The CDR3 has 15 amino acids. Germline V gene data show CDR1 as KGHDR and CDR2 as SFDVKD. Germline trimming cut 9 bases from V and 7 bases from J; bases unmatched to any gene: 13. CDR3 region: CATGGMDRAANEQFF. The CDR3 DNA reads TGTGCCACCGGAGGGATGGACAGGGCAGCAAATGAGCAGTTCTTC.

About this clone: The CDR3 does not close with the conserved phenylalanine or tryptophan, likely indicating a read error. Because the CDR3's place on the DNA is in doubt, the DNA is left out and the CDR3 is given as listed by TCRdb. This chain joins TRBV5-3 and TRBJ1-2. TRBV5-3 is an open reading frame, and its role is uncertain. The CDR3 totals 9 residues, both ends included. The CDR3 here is CARSLPRCL.

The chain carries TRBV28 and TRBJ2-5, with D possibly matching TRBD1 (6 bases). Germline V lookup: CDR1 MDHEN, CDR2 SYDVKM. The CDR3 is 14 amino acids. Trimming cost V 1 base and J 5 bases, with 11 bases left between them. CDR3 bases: TGTGCCAGCAGTTTATTTGGGGGCCGGGAGACCCAGTACTTC. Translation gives CASSLFGGRETQYF.

The CDR3 loop reads CASSLTGGVFEAFF. Here the CDR3 DNA reads TGTGCCAGCAGTTTGACAGGGGGGGTATTTGAAGCTTTCTTT. The chain has TRBV28 and TRBJ1-1; 9 bases align to TRBD1. The CDR3 runs 14 residues. V trimming: 3 bases; J trimming: 7 bases; junction bases outside the gene matches: 6. Germline CDR1 is MDHEN and CDR2 is SYDVKM.

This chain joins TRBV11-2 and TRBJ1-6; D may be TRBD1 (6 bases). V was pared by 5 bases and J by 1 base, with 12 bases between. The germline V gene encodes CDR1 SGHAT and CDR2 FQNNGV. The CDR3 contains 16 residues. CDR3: CASSAPQGSYNSPLHF. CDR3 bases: TGTGCCAGCAGCGCGCCCCAGGGGTCCTATAATTCACCCCTCCACTTT. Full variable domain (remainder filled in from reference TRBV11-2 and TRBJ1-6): EAGVAQSPRYKIIEKRQSVAFWCNPISGHATLYWYQQILGQGPKLLIQFQNNGVVDDSQLPKDRFSAERLKGVDSTLKIQPAKLEDSAVYLCASSAPQGSYNSPLHFGNGTRLTVT.

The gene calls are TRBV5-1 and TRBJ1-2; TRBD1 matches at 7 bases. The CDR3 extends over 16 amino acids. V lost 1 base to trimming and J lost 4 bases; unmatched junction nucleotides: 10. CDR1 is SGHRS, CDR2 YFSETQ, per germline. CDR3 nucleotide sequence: TGCGCCAGCAGCTTGTGGGATAGGGACAGCCTCTATGGCTACACCTTC. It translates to CASSLWDRDSLYGYTF.

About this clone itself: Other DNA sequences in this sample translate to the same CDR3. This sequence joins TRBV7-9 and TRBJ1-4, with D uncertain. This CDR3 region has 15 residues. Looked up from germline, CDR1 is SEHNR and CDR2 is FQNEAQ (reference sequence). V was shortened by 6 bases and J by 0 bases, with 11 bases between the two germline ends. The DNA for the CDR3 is TGTGCCAGCAGTTGGCAAGAGGCAACTAATGAAAAACTGTTTTTT. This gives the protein CASSWQEATNEKLFF.

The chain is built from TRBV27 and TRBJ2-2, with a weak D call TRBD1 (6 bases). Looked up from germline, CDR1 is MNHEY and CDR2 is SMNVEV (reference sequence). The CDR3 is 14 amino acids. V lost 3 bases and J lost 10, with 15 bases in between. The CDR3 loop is CASSFRSGAAELFF. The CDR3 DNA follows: TGTGCCAGCAGTTTCCGATCAGGGGCGGCGGAGCTGTTTTTT.

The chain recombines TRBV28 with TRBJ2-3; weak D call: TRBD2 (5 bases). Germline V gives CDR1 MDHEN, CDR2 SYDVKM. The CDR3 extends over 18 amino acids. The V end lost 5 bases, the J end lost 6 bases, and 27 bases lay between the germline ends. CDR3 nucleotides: TGTGCCAGCAGTACCCTTCTAGCATCACACACACACACGGATACGCAGTATTTT. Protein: CASSTLLASHTHTDTQYF.

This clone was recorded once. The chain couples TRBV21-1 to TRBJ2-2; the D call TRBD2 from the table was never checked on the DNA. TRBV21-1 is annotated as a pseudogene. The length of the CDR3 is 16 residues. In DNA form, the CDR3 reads TGTGCCAGCAGCAAACCGAGCGGGAGGAACACCGGGGAGCTGTTTTTT. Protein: CASSKPSGRNTGELFF.

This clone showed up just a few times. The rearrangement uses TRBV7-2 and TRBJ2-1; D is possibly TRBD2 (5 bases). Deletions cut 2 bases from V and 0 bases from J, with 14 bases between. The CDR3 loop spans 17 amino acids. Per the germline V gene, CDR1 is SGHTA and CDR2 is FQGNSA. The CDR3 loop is CASSLIAGWGSYNEQFF. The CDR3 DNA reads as TGTGCCAGCAGCTTAATCGCGGGCTGGGGCTCCTACAATGAGCAGTTCTTC.

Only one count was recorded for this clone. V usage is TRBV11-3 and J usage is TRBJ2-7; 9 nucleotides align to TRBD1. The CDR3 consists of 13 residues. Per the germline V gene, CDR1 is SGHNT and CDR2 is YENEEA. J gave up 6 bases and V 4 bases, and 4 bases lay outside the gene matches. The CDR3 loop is CASSWDRASEQYF. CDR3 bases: TGTGCCAGCAGCTGGGACAGGGCGAGCGAGCAGTACTTC.

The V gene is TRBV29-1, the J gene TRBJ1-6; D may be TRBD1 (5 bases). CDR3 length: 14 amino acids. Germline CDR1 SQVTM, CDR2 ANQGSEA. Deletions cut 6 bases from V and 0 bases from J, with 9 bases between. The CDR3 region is CSVRTGSYNSPLHF. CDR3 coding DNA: TGCAGCGTAAGAACAGGCTCCTATAATTCACCCCTCCACTTT. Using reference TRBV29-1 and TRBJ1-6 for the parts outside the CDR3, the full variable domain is SAVISQKPSRDICQRGTSLTIQCQVDSQVTMMFWYRQQPGQSLTLIATANQGSEATYESGFVIDKFPISRPNLTFSTLTVSNMSPEDSSIYLCSVRTGSYNSPLHFGNGTRLTVT.

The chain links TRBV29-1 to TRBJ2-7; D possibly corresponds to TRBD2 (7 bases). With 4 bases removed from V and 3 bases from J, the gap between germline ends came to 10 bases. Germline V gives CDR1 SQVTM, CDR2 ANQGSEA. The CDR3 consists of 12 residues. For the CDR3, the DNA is TGCAGCGTTGCGGGGGGCGGCTACGAGCAGTACTTC. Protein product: CSVAGGGYEQYF.

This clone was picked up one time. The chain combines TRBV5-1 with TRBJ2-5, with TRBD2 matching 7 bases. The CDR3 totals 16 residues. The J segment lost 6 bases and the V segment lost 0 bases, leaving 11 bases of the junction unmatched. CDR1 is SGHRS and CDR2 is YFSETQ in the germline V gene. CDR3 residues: CASSLDDRTSVKTQYF. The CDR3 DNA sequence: TGCGCCAGCAGCTTGGACGACCGAACTAGCGTAAAGACCCAGTACTTC.

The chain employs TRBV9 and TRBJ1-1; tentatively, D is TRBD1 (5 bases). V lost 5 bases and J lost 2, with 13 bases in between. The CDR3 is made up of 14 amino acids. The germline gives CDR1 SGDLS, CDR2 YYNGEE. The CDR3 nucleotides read TGTGCCAGCAGTGGAGGGGTAGGTAACACTGAAGCTTTCTTT. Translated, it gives CASSGGVGNTEAFF.